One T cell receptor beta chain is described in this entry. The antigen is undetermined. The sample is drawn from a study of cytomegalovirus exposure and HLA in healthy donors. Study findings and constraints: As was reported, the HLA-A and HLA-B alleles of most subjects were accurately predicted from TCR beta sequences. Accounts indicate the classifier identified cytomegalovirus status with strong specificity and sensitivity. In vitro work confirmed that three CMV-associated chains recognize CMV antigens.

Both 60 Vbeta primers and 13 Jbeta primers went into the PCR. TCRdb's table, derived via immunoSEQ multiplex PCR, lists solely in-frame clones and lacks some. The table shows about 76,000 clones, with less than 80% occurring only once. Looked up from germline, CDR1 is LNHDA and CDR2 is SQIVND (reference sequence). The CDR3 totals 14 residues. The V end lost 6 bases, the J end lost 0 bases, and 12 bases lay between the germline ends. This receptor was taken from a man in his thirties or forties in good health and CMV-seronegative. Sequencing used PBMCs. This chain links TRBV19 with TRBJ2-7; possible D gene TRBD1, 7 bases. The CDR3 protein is CASSPGGSSYEQYF. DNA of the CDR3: TGTGCCAGTAGCCCAGGGGGGAGCTCCTACGAGCAGTACTTC.